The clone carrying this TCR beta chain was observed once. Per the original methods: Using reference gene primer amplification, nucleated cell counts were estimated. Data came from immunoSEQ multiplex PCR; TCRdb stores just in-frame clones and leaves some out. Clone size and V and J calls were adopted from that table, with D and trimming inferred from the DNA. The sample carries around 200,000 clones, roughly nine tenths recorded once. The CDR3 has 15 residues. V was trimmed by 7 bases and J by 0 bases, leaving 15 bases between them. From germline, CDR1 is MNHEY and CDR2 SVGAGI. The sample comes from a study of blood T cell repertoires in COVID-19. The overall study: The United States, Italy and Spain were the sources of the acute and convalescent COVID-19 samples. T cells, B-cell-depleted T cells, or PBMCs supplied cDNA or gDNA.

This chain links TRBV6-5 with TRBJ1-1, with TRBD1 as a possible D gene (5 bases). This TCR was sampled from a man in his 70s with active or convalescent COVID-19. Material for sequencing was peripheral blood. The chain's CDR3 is CASTLQGPMNTEAFF. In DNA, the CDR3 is TGTGCCAGCACTCTGCAGGGCCCGATGAACACTGAAGCTTTCTTT.